The T cell receptor beta chain under discussion was sequenced for a study of cytomegalovirus exposure and HLA in healthy donors. In the study overall: Genetic ancestry analysis placed 75% to 85% of the 398 donors that were genotyped in the Caucasian-associated cluster.

Study outcomes and limitations: Most TCR sequences were uncommon, yet certain public TCRs appeared in many donors.

Germline V gene lookup returns CDR1 MNHEY and CDR2 SMNVEV (reference sequence). This CDR3 spans 15 amino acids. With V trimmed by 7 bases and J by 0 bases, 9 bases remained unmatched. A remark on this clone: Its antigen is currently unknown.

Amplification used 60 Vbeta primers and 13 Jbeta primers. The protocol was immunoSEQ multiplex PCR, while the TCRdb copy is restricted to in-frame clones and leaves out a portion. The data contain tens of thousands of clones, approximately 80% of them singletons. This clonotype was sampled from a human donor in good health. The rearrangement joins TRBV27 to TRBJ2-7; 7 bases line up with TRBD2. The sequencing sample was made of PBMCs. As DNA, the CDR3 is TGTGCCAGCACCCCCCGGCGGGAGTTCTCCTACGAGCAGTACTTC. This gives the protein CASTPRREFSYEQYF.